These T cell receptor beta chains were read from a single sample in a study of T cells in localized non-small cell lung cancer. Assay: immunoSEQ multiplex PCR; the TCRdb copy retains only in-frame clones and omits some. Of 4,600 or so clones in the sample, approximately 28% were seen once. Specimen: lung tumor tissue, collected before any cancer treatment. Receptor source: a man aged 35 to 69 with stage III squamous cell lung carcinoma. Each CDR3 is given with its conserved first and last residue. The D gene is left open where the match is weak. Not every row has a clone size; where given, it reads once, few, many or a size class.

cdr3_nt | cdr3_aa | v_call | d_call | clone_size | j_call
TGTGCCAGCAGCGAAACAGGGCGAAATTCACCCCTCCACTTT | CASSETGRNSPLHF | TRBV9 | NA | few | TRBJ1-6
TGTGCCAGTAGTACTGGGGGGGAGACCCAGTACTTC | CASSTGGETQYF | TRBV19 | NA | once | TRBJ2-5
TGTGCCAGCAGCTTCTGGGGCCAAGGGGGGACTCAGCCCCAGCATTTT | CASSFWGQGGTQPQHF | TRBV11-3 | NA | NA | TRBJ1-5
TGTGCCAGCAGCCCCTACCGGGGGGGTAATGAGCAGTTCTTC | CASSPYRGGNEQFF | TRBV7-6 | TRBD2 | NA | TRBJ2-1
TGTGCCAGCACTAAGACAGGGAGCGGGGCCAACGTCCTGACTTTC | CASTKTGSGANVLTF | TRBV25-1 | TRBD1 | NA | TRBJ2-6
TGTGCCATCAGTGAGTCTTACAGCGGGGCGAACACTGAAGCTTTCTTT | CAISESYSGANTEAFF | TRBV10-3 | NA | medium-sized | TRBJ1-1
TGTGCCAGTAGCCCCCGTAGGGGCAACTATAATTCACCCCTCCACTTT | CASSPRRGNYNSPLHF | TRBV19 | NA | NA | TRBJ1-6
TGTGCCAGCAGCGGCTATGGGACAGGGGCTAACTATGGCTACACCTTC | CASSGYGTGANYGYTF | TRBV11-3 | TRBD1 | few | TRBJ1-2
TGTGCCAGCAGTACAGACGGAAACACCATATATTTT | CASSTDGNTIYF | TRBV6-8 | NA | NA | TRBJ1-3
TGTGCCAGCAGCTTAACGGCAGGGAACACTGAAGCTTTCTTT | CASSLTAGNTEAFF | TRBV11-3 | NA | few | TRBJ1-1
TGTGCCAGCAGCCCCGGGACAGGGACGGGCTACGAGCAGTACTTC | CASSPGTGTGYEQYF | TRBV11-3 | TRBD1 | few | TRBJ2-7
TGTGCCAGCAGCTTAGACCGGCGTACCTACGAGCAGTACTTC | CASSLDRRTYEQYF | TRBV11-3 | NA | few | TRBJ2-7
TGTGCCAGCAGTTATTCCCGTCGAGCAGGGGAGCAGTTCTTC | CASSYSRRAGEQFF | TRBV6-8 | NA | few | TRBJ2-1
TGTGCCAGCAGCTTCGGGACAGCGAACACTGAAGCTTTCTTT | CASSFGTANTEAFF | TRBV11-3 | TRBD1 | medium-sized | TRBJ1-1
TGTGCCAGCGGACAGCCCAATGAAAAACTGTTTTTT | CASGQPNEKLFF | TRBV10-3 | NA | NA | TRBJ1-4
TGTGCCAGCAGCCAAAACGACGGGATCGGAGAGACCCAGTACTTC | CASSQNDGIGETQYF | TRBV7-2 | NA | NA | TRBJ2-5
TGTGCCAGTAGTTCCCCAGCCAATCAGCCCCAGCATTTT | CASSSPANQPQHF | TRBV19 | NA | NA | TRBJ1-5
TGTGCCAGCAGTCAAGGGGGGGCAGGGAATTATGGCTACACCTTC | CASSQGGAGNYGYTF | TRBV28 | NA | NA | TRBJ1-2
TGTGCCAGCAGCGTGGGGATCTCTGGGGCCAACGTCCTGACTTTC | CASSVGISGANVLTF | TRBV9 | NA | NA | TRBJ2-6
TGCGCCAGCAGCTTAATGGCAGGGGAGGGAATGAAGCAGTTCTTC | CASSLMAGEGMKQFF | TRBV5-1 | NA | few | TRBJ2-1
TGTGCCAGCAGTTTATTTTCGGGGGGCACTGAAGCTTTCTTT | CASSLFSGGTEAFF | TRBV28 | NA | NA | TRBJ1-1
TGTGCCAGCAGTTCGATCGCAAGGGGCGCTCAGTTCTTC | CASSSIARGAQFF | TRBV14 | NA | NA | TRBJ2-1
TGTGCCAGCAGTTACCCCGGGACAGCCTATTACGAGCAGTACTTC | CASSYPGTAYYEQYF | TRBV6-8 | TRBD1 | few | TRBJ2-7
TGCGCCAGCAGTGGACCCAGGGGCTACGAGCAGTACTTC | CASSGPRGYEQYF | TRBV10-1 | NA | few | TRBJ2-7
TGTGCCAGCAGTTTAGGGTCAGGCAATCAGCCCCAGCATTTT | CASSLGSGNQPQHF | TRBV9 | NA | few | TRBJ1-5
TGCGCCAGCAGCTTGTCGACAGGGACTCGACAGGAGCAGTTCTTC | CASSLSTGTRQEQFF | TRBV5-1 | NA | NA | TRBJ2-1
TGTGCCAGCAGTAAACAGGACACGGGCACCGGGGAGCTGTTTTTT | CASSKQDTGTGELFF | TRBV6-8 | NA | NA | TRBJ2-2